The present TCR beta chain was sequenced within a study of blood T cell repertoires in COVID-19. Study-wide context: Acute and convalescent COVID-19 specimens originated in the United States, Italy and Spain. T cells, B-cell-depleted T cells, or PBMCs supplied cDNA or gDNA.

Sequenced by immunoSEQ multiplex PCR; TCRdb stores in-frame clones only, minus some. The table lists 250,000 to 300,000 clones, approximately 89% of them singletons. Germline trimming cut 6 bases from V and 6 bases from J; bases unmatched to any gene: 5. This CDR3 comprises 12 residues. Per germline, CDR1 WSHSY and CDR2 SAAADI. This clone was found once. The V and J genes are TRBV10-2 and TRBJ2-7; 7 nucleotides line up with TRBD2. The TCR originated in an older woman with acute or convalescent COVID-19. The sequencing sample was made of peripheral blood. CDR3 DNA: TGCGCCAGCAGCCTTTGGGGGGGCGAGCAGTACTTC. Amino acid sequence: CASSLWGGEQYF.